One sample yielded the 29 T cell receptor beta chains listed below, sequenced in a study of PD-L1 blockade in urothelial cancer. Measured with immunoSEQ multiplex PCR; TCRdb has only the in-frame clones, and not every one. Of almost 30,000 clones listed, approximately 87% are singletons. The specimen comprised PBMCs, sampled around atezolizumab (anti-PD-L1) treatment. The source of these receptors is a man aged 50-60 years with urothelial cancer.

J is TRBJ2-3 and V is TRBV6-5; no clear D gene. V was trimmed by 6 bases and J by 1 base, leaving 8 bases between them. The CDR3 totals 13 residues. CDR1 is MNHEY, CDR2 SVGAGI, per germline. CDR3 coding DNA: TGTGCCAGCAGCCTGAGTGGCACAGATACGCAGTATTTT. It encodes CASSLSGTDTQYF.

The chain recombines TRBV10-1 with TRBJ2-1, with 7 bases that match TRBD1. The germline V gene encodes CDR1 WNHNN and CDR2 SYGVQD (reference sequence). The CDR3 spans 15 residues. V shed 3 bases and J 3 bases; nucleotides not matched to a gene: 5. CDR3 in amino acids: CASSEGGMSYNEQFF. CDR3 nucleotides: TGCGCCAGCAGTGAAGGGGGCATGAGCTACAATGAGCAGTTCTTC.

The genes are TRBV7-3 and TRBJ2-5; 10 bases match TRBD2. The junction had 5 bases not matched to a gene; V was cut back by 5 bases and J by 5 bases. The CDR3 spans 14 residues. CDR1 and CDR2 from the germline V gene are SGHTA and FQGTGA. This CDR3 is CASSLAGAGETQYF. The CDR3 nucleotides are TGTGCCAGCAGCCTAGCGGGGGCGGGGGAGACCCAGTACTTC.

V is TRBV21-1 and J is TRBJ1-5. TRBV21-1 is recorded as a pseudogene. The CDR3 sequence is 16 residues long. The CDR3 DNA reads TGTGCCAGCAGCCCCCGGGGGGGCGTCGGCAATCAGCCCCAGCATTTT. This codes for CASSPRGGVGNQPQHF.

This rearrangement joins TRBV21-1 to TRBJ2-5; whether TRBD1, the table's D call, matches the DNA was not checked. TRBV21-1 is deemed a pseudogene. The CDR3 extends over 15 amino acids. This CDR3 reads CASSPRRQGLETQYF. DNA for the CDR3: TGTGCCAGCAGCCCTCGGAGACAGGGGCTAGAGACCCAGTACTTC.

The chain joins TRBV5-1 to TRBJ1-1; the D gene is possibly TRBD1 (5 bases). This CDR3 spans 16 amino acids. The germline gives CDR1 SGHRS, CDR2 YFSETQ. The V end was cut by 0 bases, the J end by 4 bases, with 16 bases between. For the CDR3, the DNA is TGCGCCAGCAGCTTGGGAGCAGGGCGGGGGGGCACTGAAGCTTTCTTT. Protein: CASSLGAGRGGTEAFF. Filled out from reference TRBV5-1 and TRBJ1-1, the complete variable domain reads KAGVTQTPRYLIKTRGQQVTLSCSPISGHRSVSWYQQTPGQGLQFLFEYFSETQRNKGNFPGRFSGRQFSNSRSEMNVSTLELGDSALYLCASSLGAGRGGTEAFFGQGTRLTVV.

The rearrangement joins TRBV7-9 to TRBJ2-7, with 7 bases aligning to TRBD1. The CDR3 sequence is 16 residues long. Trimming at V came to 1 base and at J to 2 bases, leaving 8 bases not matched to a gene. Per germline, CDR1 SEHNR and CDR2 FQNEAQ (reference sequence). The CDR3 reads CASSLGGTVLPYEQYF. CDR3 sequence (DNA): TGTGCCAGCAGCTTAGGGGGGACAGTTCTTCCCTACGAGCAGTACTTC.

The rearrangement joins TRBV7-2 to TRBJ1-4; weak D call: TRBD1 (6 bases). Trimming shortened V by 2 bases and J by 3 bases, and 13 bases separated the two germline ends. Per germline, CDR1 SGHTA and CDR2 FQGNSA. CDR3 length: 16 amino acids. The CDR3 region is CASSLYLGTPNEKLFF. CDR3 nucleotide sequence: TGTGCCAGCAGCTTATACCTAGGGACACCTAATGAAAAACTGTTTTTT.

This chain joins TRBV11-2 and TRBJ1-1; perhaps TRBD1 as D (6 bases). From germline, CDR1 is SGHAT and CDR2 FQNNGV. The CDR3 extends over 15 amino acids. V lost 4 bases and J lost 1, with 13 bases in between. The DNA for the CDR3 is TGTGCCAGCAGCTCAACAGACAGGAAGAACACTGAAGCTTTCTTT. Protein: CASSSTDRKNTEAFF.

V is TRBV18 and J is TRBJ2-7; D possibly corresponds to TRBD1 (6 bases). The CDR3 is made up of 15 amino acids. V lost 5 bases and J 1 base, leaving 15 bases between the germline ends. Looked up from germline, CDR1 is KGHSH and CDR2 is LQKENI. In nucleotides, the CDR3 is TGTGCCAGCTCAGCGGACAGAACCCCATCCTACGAGCAGTACTTC. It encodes CASSADRTPSYEQYF.

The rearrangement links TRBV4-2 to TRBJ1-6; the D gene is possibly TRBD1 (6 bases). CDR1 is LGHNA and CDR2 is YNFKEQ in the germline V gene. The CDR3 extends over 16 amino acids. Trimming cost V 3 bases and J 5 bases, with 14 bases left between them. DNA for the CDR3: TGTGCCAGCAGCCACGATCGACAGGTCGATAATTCACCCCTCCACTTT. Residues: CASSHDRQVDNSPLHF.

CDR3 DNA sequence: TGTGCCAGCAGCTTAGAAAGGGGGCGTGGGAATGAGCAGTTCTTC. It translates to CASSLERGRGNEQFF. The gene calls are TRBV7-8 and TRBJ2-1; 7 bases align to TRBD1. Trimming took 1 base from V and 7 from J; bases not matched to a gene: 7. The CDR3 has 15 residues. Germline V gives CDR1 SGHVS, CDR2 FQNEAQ.

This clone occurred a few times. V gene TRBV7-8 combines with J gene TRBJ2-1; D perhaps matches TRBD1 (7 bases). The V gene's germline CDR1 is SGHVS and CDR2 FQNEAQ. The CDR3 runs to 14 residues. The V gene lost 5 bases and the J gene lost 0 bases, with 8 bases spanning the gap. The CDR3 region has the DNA TGTGCCAGCAGCCAGGGGGGCTCCTACAATGAGCAGTTCTTC. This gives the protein CASSQGGSYNEQFF. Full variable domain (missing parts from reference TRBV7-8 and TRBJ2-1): GAGVSQSPRYKVAKRGQDVALRCDPISGHVSLFWYQQALGQGPEFLTYFQNEAQLDKSGLPSDRFFAERPEGSVSTLKIQRTQQEDSAVYLCASSQGGSYNEQFFGPGTRLTVL.

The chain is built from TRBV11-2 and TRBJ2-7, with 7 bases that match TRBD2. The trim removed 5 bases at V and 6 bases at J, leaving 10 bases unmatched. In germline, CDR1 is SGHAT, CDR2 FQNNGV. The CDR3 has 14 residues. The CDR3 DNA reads TGTGCCAGCAGCCCTCGGACTAGTCGAGGCGAGCAGTACTTC. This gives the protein CASSPRTSRGEQYF.

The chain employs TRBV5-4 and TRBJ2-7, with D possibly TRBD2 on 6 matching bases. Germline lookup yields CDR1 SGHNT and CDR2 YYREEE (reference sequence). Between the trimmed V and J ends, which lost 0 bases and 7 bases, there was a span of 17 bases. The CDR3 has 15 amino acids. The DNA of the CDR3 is TGTGCCAGCAGCTTGGCTAGGCGGGGCCTCGGGGAGCAGTACTTC. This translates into CASSLARRGLGEQYF.

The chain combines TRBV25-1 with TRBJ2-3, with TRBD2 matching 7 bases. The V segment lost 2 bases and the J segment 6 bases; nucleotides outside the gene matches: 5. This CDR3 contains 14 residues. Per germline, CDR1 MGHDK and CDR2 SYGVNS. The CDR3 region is CASSEPGGPDTQYF. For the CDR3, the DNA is TGTGCCAGCAGTGAACCGGGGGGTCCGGATACGCAGTATTTT.

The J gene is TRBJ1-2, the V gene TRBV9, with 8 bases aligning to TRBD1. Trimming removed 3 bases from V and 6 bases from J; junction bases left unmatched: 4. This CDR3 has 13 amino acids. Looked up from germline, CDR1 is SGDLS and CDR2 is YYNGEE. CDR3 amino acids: CASSGQGADGYTF. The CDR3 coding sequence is TGTGCCAGCAGCGGCCAGGGGGCGGATGGCTACACCTTC.

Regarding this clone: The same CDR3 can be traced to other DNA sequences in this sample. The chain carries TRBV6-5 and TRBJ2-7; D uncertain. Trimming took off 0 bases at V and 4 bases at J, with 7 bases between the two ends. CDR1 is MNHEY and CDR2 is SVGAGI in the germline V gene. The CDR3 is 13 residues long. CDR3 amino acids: CASSYSRGYEQYF. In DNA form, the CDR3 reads TGTGCCAGCAGTTACTCACGAGGATACGAGCAGTACTTC.

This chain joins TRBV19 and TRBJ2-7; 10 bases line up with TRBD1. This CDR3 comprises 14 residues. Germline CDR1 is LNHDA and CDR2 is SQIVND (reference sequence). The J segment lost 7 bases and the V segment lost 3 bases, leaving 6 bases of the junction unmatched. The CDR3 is CASSIRTGGVEQYF. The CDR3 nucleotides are TGTGCCAGTAGTATTCGGACAGGGGGGGTTGAGCAGTACTTC.

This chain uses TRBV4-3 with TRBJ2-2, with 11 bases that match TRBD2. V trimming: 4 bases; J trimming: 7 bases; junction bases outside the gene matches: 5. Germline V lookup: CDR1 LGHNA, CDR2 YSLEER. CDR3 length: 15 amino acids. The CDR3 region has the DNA TGCGCCAGCAGCCTTAGCGGGAGGGGGGACGGGGAGCTGTTTTTT. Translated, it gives CASSLSGRGDGELFF.

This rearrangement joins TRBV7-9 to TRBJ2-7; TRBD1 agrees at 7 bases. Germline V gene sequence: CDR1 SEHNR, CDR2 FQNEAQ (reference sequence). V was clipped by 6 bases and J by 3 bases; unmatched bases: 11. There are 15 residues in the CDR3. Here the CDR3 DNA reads TGTGCCAGCAGAACGGGTGGGGACAGACACTACGAGCAGTACTTC. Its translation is CASRTGGDRHYEQYF.

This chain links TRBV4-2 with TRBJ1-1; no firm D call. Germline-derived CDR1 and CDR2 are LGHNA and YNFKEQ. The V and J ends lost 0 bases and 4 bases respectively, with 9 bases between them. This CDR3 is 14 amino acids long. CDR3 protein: CASSQDLESTEAFF. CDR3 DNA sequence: TGTGCCAGCAGCCAAGATCTGGAGTCCACTGAAGCTTTCTTT.

CDR3 coding DNA: TGTGCCAGCAGCTCCCTGAGCGGGCCTAGCACAGATACGCAGTATTTT. Translating gives CASSSLSGPSTDTQYF. J is TRBJ2-3 and V is TRBV28; D may be TRBD2 (6 bases). V was clipped by 6 bases and J by 0 bases, with 16 bases between them. This CDR3 is 16 amino acids long. Germline V CDR1 and CDR2: MDHEN, SYDVKM.

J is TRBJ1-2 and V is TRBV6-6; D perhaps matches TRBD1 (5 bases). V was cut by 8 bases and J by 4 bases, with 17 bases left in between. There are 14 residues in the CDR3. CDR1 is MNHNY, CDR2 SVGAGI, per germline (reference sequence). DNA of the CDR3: TGTGCCAGCGTCCCCAGCGGGGCGGGCTATGGCTACACCTTC. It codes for CASVPSGAGYGYTF.

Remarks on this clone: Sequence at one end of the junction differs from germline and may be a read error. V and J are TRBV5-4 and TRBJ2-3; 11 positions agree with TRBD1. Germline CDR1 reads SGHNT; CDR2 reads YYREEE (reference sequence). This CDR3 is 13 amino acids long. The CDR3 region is CASSSRRGQGDAF. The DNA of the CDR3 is TGTGCCAGCAGCTCGCGCAGGGGACAGGGGGACGCTTTT.

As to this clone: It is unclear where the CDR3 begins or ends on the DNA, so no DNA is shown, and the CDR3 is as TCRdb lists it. CDR3 in amino acids: CASGFGQGTFF. The gene calls are TRBV6-5 and TRBJ2-1; the DNA was not used to check the table's D call, TRBD1. CDR1 is MNHEY, CDR2 SVGAGI, per germline. Both ends counted, the CDR3 spans 11 residues.

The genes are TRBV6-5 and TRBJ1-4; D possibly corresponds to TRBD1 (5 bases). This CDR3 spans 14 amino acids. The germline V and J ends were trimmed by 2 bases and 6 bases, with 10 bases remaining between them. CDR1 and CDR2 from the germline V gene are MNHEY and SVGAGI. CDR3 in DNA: TGTGCCAGCAGTTACGGCGGGGCAGATGAAAAACTGTTTTTT. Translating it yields CASSYGGADEKLFF.

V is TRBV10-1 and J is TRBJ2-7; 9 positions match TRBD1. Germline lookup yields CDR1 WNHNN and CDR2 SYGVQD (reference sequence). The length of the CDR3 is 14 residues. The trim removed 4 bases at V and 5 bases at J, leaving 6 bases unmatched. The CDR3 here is CASSGLGQGNEQYF. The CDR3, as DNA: TGCGCCAGCAGTGGTTTAGGACAGGGGAACGAGCAGTACTTC.

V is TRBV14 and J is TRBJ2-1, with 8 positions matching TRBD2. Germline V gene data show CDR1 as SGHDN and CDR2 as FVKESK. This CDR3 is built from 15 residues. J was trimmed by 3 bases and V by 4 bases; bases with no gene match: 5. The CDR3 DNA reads TGTGCCAGCAGCCCTTTAGCGGGACTCTACAATGAGCAGTTCTTC. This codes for CASSPLAGLYNEQFF.